Shown below are 25 T cell receptor beta chains from a single sample sequenced in a study of regulatory T cells in long-lasting Graves disease. To make TCR beta libraries, researchers used iRepertoire HTBI primers and Arm-PCR of CDR3 regions. A single record per CDR3 protein comes from TCRdb applying MiXCR to the multiplex PCR reads. The data hold about 430,000 distinct CDR3 sequences, with 15% observed a single time. The time point denotes: newly diagnosed GD, antithyroid drugs for less than 3 months. Generation of the TCR library employed RNA extracted from PBMCs. The same data also went into a second study, on T cells in Graves' hyperthyroidism and ophthalmopathy.

The sequencing used peripheral blood mononuclear cells (PBMCs), collected at new diagnosis, from a patient treated with antithyroid drugs. Receptor source: a woman aged 35 to 49 with Graves disease.

With respect to this clonotype: Possible read error: a much larger clone is one base away. The V and J genes are TRBV7-9 and TRBJ2-1; D could derive from TRBD1 or TRBD2 (5 bases each). This CDR3 has 17 amino acids. Germline CDR1 and CDR2: SEHNR and FQNEAQ (reference sequence). The CDR3 here is CASSPASIGTGYNERFF. CDR3 sequence (DNA): TGTGCCAGCAGCCCAGCCTCTATCGGGACGGGATACAATGAGCGGTTCTTC.

This clonotype was seen repeatedly, ten times or more. This sequence joins TRBV9 and TRBJ2-3; a possible D gene is TRBD2 (6 bases). Germline assignment: CDR1 SGDLS and CDR2 YYNGEE. The CDR3 has 14 residues. V lost 9 bases to trimming and J lost 0 bases, with 14 bases between them. Written as DNA, the CDR3 is TGTGCCACCGGGAGCGGGTCTAGCACAGATACGCAGTATTTT. Encoded protein: CATGSGSSTDTQYF.

This clonotype has just a few counts. A read error is possible here, since a much larger clone lies one base away. CDR3 in amino acids: CASSLDRGTGELSF. CDR3 sequence (DNA): TGTGCCAGCAGCTTAGATCGGGGGACCGGGGAGCTGTCTTTT. The rearrangement links TRBV11-2 to TRBJ2-2; tentative D call: TRBD2 (6 bases). The CDR3 contains 14 residues. CDR1 SGHAT and CDR2 FQNNGV come from the germline V gene.

The chain couples TRBV19 to TRBJ2-1, with unresolved D. Looked up from germline, CDR1 is LNHDA and CDR2 is SQIVND (reference sequence). The CDR3 has 16 residues. Trimming removed 3 bases from V and 0 bases from J, with 12 bases in between. CDR3 residues: CASSIGLVGSYNEQFF. Here the CDR3 DNA reads TGTGCCAGTAGTATCGGGTTGGTAGGCTCCTACAATGAGCAGTTCTTC.

This clonotype occurred a few times. The gene calls are TRBV19 and TRBJ2-7; perhaps TRBD1 as D (5 bases). CDR1 is LNHDA and CDR2 is SQIVND in the germline V gene (reference sequence). Trimming removed 5 bases from V and 2 bases from J, with 13 bases in between. The length of the CDR3 is 14 residues. The CDR3 loop reads CASSGRVPAYEQYF. The CDR3 DNA sequence: TGTGCCAGTAGTGGCAGGGTACCTGCCTACGAGCAGTACTTC.

This clonotype has a count of ten or more. The chain carries TRBV12-3 or TRBV12-4 and TRBJ1-1; D may be TRBD1 (6 bases). This CDR3 has 14 residues. Deletions cut 3 bases from V and 8 bases from J, with 16 bases between. CDR3 residues: CASSFGGRVGEAFF. CDR3 sequence (DNA): TGTGCCAGCAGTTTTGGGGGGCGCGTCGGCGAAGCTTTCTTT.

This clonotype appeared many times. The chain combines TRBV27 with TRBJ2-5; D is ambiguous. V shed 3 bases and J shed 1 base, with 9 bases lying between them. CDR3 length: 14 amino acids. CDR1 is MNHEY, CDR2 SMNVEV, per germline (reference sequence). The CDR3 spells CASSFLGTQETQYF. The CDR3 region has the DNA TGTGCCAGCAGTTTTCTGGGAACCCAAGAGACCCAGTACTTC.

This clonotype was found many times. J is TRBJ1-5 and V is TRBV12-3 or TRBV12-4, with D uncertain. Trimming shortened V by 9 bases and J by 4 bases, and 13 bases separated the two germline ends. CDR3 length: 13 amino acids. CDR3 DNA: TGTGCCAGTAAAACCGGGCCAAATCAGCCCCAGCATTTT. As protein: CASKTGPNQPQHF.

The CDR3 reads CASSYHGVSGELFF. The CDR3 DNA follows: TGTGCCAGCAGCTACCACGGAGTTTCCGGGGAGCTGTTTTTT. This chain connects TRBV11-2 to TRBJ2-2; D remains unclear. Germline CDR1 reads SGHAT; CDR2 reads FQNNGV. The CDR3 sequence is 14 residues long. V was clipped by 4 bases and J by 6 bases, with 12 bases between them.

In this sample, this clonotype is medium-sized. The chain carries TRBV2 and TRBJ1-4; TRBD1 is a possible D gene (6 bases). Germline V gene sequence: CDR1 SNHLY, CDR2 FYNNEI. This CDR3 has 16 amino acids. Trimming took off 2 bases at V and 8 bases at J, with 18 bases between the two ends. The CDR3 DNA sequence: TGTGCCAGCAGTGAACCTCCGGGACACGAGAGGGAAAAACTGTTTTTT. Encoded protein: CASSEPPGHEREKLFF.

This clonotype has at least ten counts. This chain connects TRBV12-5 to TRBJ2-5, with D unclear. Germline values: CDR1 LGHNT, CDR2 FRNRAP. V lost 5 bases and J 0 bases, leaving 7 bases between the germline ends. CDR3 size: 13 residues. The CDR3, as DNA: TGTGCTAGTGGTCCTGACTACCAAGAGACCCAGTACTTC. It encodes CASGPDYQETQYF. The full variable domain, with the rest looked up from reference TRBV12-5 and TRBJ2-5, is DARVTQTPRHKVTEMGQEVTMRCQPILGHNTVFWYRQTMMQGLELLAYFRNRAPLDDSGMPKDRFSAEMPDATLATLKIQPSEPRDSAVYFCASGPDYQETQYFGPGTRLLVL.

This clonotype was detected ten times or more. The chain recombines TRBV28 with TRBJ2-1; TRBD2 matches at 11 bases. The germline CDR1 and CDR2 sequences are MDHEN and SYDVKM. The CDR3 spans 18 residues. The junction had 14 bases not matched to a gene; V was cut back by 6 bases and J by 4 bases. CDR3 bases: TGTGCCAGCAGGGGGACAGACGGGACTAGCGGAGATTACAATGAGCAGTTCTTC. Protein: CASRGTDGTSGDYNEQFF.

This clonotype showed up many times. The V gene is TRBV2, the J gene TRBJ2-3; 7 bases line up with TRBD2. V was clipped by 5 bases and J by 4 bases; unmatched bases: 9. The CDR3 sequence is 15 residues long. From germline, CDR1 is SNHLY and CDR2 FYNNEI. The CDR3 region is CASSSGRLAADTQYF. In nucleotides, the CDR3 is TGTGCCAGCAGTTCTGGGAGACTAGCCGCAGATACGCAGTATTTT.

As regards this clonotype: This likely reflects a read error, since a far larger clone is one base away. The CDR3 sequence: CAGSSTGTGLREQYF. The CDR3 DNA sequence: TGTGCCGGCAGTTCGACCGGGACAGGGTTGAGGGAGCAGTACTTC. The J gene is TRBJ2-3, the V gene TRBV28; TRBD1 matches 9 bases. The J call may be incorrect, as the DNA end agrees better with TRBJ2-7. Germline V gene sequence: CDR1 MDHEN, CDR2 SYDVKM. The CDR3 is 15 residues long.

This clonotype was picked up many times. The chain couples TRBV9 to TRBJ2-1; TRBD2 aligns across 8 bases. The V gene's germline CDR1 is SGDLS and CDR2 YYNGEE. The CDR3 has 16 amino acids. V shed 0 bases, J shed 1 base, and the junction held 3 bases outside the gene matches. The CDR3 sequence is CASSVDVAGSYNEQFF. CDR3 in DNA: TGTGCCAGCAGCGTAGATGTAGCGGGGTCCTACAATGAGCAGTTCTTC. The variable domain in full, with the rest retrieved from reference TRBV9 and TRBJ2-1, is DSGVTQTPKHLITATGQRVTLRCSPRSGDLSVYWYQQSLDQGLQFLIQYYNGEERAKGNILERFSAQQFPDLHSELNLSSLELGDSALYFCASSVDVAGSYNEQFFGPGTRLTVL.

The rearrangement joins TRBV27 to TRBJ2-6; 9 bases line up with TRBD1. CDR1 is MNHEY and CDR2 is SMNVEV in the germline V gene (reference sequence). The V and J ends lost 2 bases and 3 bases, in that order; junction bases with no gene match: 2. This CDR3 is 16 amino acids long. CDR3 coding DNA: TGTGCCAGCAGTTTAAACAGGGGGCTTGGGGCCAACGTCCTGACTTTC. Encoded protein: CASSLNRGLGANVLTF.

A note on this clonotype: A much larger clonotype is one base distant, so this may be a read error. The chain employs TRBV27 and TRBJ2-2; the D gene is possibly TRBD2 (6 bases). The CDR3 sequence is 20 residues long. Germline CDR1 MNHEY, CDR2 SMNVEV (reference sequence). V lost 7 bases and J 4 bases, leaving 31 bases between the germline ends. As DNA, the CDR3 is TGTGCCAGCACCCCTGGAACGCTGGGGGGACTCCCAGAGATCACCGGGGAGCTGTTTTTT. This encodes CASTPGTLGGLPEITGELFF.

This clonotype was recorded many times. The chain links TRBV10-2 to TRBJ2-1, with TRBD2 identical over 7 bases. Looked up from germline, CDR1 is WSHSY and CDR2 is SAAADI. The CDR3 contains 16 residues. Losses at the gene ends were 5 bases for V and 6 bases for J; bases not matched to a gene: 13. CDR3 protein: CASSSRISWGGNEQFF. The DNA for the CDR3 is TGCGCCAGCAGTTCACGGATCTCTTGGGGGGGCAATGAGCAGTTCTTC.

The chain employs TRBV18 and TRBJ2-5; the D call may be TRBD1 or TRBD2 (5 bases each). Deletions cut 3 bases from V and 4 bases from J, with 15 bases between. The CDR3 runs to 15 residues. Germline V gene data show CDR1 as KGHSH and CDR2 as LQKENI. In DNA form, the CDR3 reads TGTGCCAGCTCACCGTTCAGGGACGGTGTAGAGACCCAGTACTTC. Amino acid sequence: CASSPFRDGVETQYF.

This clonotype was counted a few times. The genes are TRBV5-1 and TRBJ1-5; D is unresolved. V lost 5 bases, J lost 5 bases, and 17 bases lay in between. The CDR3 spans 15 residues. Germline values: CDR1 SGHRS, CDR2 YFSETQ. The CDR3 DNA follows: TGCGCCAGCAGACCCGACATCGCGGAGCATCAGCCCCAGCATTTT. It yields the protein CASRPDIAEHQPQHF. The full variable domain, in which reference TRBV5-1 and TRBJ1-5 provide the parts outside the CDR3, is KAGVTQTPRYLIKTRGQQVTLSCSPISGHRSVSWYQQTPGQGLQFLFEYFSETQRNKGNFPGRFSGRQFSNSRSEMNVSTLELGDSALYLCASRPDIAEHQPQHFGDGTRLSIL.

This clonotype was found a few times. The chain recombines TRBV2 with TRBJ1-5; 9 positions agree with TRBD1. V trimming: 3 bases; J trimming: 6 bases; junction bases outside the gene matches: 6. This CDR3 is 15 amino acids long. In germline, CDR1 is SNHLY, CDR2 FYNNEI. The CDR3 region is CASSEGTGISQPQHF. DNA for the CDR3: TGTGCCAGCAGTGAGGGGACAGGGATCAGTCAGCCCCAGCATTTT.

The chain has TRBV19 and TRBJ2-7, with TRBD2 as a possible D gene (6 bases). The CDR3 has 14 amino acids. V gave up 1 base and J gave up 3 bases, with 10 bases separating them. From germline, CDR1 is LNHDA and CDR2 SQIVND (reference sequence). The CDR3 bases are TGTGCCAGTAGTATAGGGGACTGGGACTACGAGCAGTACTTC. It translates to CASSIGDWDYEQYF. Drawing the rest from reference TRBV19 and TRBJ2-7, the complete variable domain is DGGITQSPKYLFRKEGQNVTLSCEQNLNHDAMYWYRQDPGQGLRLIYYSQIVNDFQKGDIAEGYSVSREKKESFPLTVTSAQKNPTAFYLCASSIGDWDYEQYFGPGTRLTVT.

This clonotype showed up many times. This chain connects TRBV24-1 to TRBJ2-1; 11 bases fit TRBD2. The germline V gene has CDR1 KGHDR and CDR2 SFDVKD. This CDR3 is built from 16 residues. V lost 4 bases and J lost 8; bases outside the gene matches: 9. The CDR3: CATSDEGTSGGDEQFF. Written as DNA, the CDR3 is TGTGCCACCAGTGACGAAGGGACTAGCGGTGGCGATGAGCAGTTCTTC.

This clonotype was recorded at least ten times. This rearrangement joins TRBV7-8 to TRBJ1-5; a possible D gene is TRBD1 (5 bases). Between the trimmed V and J ends, which lost 1 base and 4 bases, there was a span of 11 bases. The V gene's germline CDR1 is SGHVS and CDR2 FQNEAQ. The CDR3 totals 15 residues. CDR3 sequence: CASSLGGGGNQPQHF. CDR3 bases: TGTGCCAGCAGCTTAGGGGGTGGGGGAAATCAGCCCCAGCATTTT.

The chain links TRBV15 to TRBJ2-7; D not certain. Germline CDR1 reads LNHNV; CDR2 reads YYDKDF (reference sequence). The CDR3 is 18 amino acids. The V gene lost 0 bases and the J gene lost 0 bases, with 18 bases spanning the gap. The CDR3, as DNA: TGTGCCACCAGCAGAGACCTCCGGGCGAGAGTCAGCTCCTACGAGCAGTACTTC. Translated: CATSRDLRARVSSYEQYF. Combining the CDR3 with reference TRBV15 and TRBJ2-7 gives the whole variable domain DAMVIQNPRYQVTQFGKPVTLSCSQTLNHNVMYWYQQKSSQAPKLLFHYYDKDFNNEADTPDNFQSRRPNTSFCFLDIRSPGLGDTAMYLCATSRDLRARVSSYEQYFGPGTRLTVT.